Listed below are T cell receptor beta chains from one sample, sequenced in a study of control samples from healthy donors and cancer patients. TCRdb's copy holds only in-frame clones and misses some; the assay was immunoSEQ multiplex PCR. Of some 120,000 clones listed, roughly 92% are singletons. The sequenced material came from blood. The receptor set was obtained from a woman aged 18-30 years in good health. Each CDR3 is given with its conserved first and last residue. The D gene is left open where the match is weak. Some rows mark clone size as missing; the rest say once, few, many or name a class of expanded clone.

length | size | J | D | V | CDR3 | DNA
18 | once | TRBJ2-3 | TRBD2 | TRBV5-1 | CASSLLPALAGGGNTQYF | TGCGCCAGCAGCTTGCTCCCCGCCCTAGCGGGGGGGGGAAATACGCAGTATTTT
13 | once | TRBJ1-6 | - | TRBV18 | CASSPRQDSPLHF | TGTGCCAGCTCACCCCGACAGGATTCACCCCTCCACTTT
12 | - | TRBJ2-7 | - | TRBV3-1/TRBV3-2 | CASSQRYSMQYF | TGTGCCAGCAGCCAAAGGTATTCAATGCAGTACTTC
16 | - | TRBJ2-3 | TRBD1 | TRBV9 | CASSAPTGGAGDTQYF | TGTGCCAGCAGCGCACCGACAGGGGGCGCAGGAGATACGCAGTATTTT
15 | once | TRBJ2-7 | - | TRBV6-5 | CASSSDSLGSYEQYF | TGTGCCAGCAGTTCGGACAGTTTGGGGTCCTACGAGCAGTACTTC
14 | - | TRBJ1-1 | - | TRBV7-2 | CASSFLGLNTEAFF | TGTGCCAGCAGCTTTTTGGGACTGAACACTGAAGCTTTCTTT
14 | - | TRBJ2-7 | TRBD2 | TRBV20-1 | CSASRPSGSYEQYF | TGCAGTGCTAGTCGCCCTAGCGGGTCCTACGAGCAGTACTTC
16 | - | TRBJ1-3 | - | TRBV5-4 | CASSLSTGLSGNTIYF | TGTGCCAGCAGCTTGAGTACTGGGCTCTCTGGAAACACCATATATTTT
17 | - | TRBJ1-2 | - | TRBV7-9 | CASSLASPIGGRNGYTF | TGTGCCAGCAGCTTAGCGTCGCCTATTGGGGGGCGGAATGGCTACACCTTC
16 | - | TRBJ1-2 | TRBD1 | TRBV4-3 | CASSQAWGQSLEGYTF | TGCGCCAGCAGCCAAGCCTGGGGACAGTCCCTGGAGGGCTACACCTTC
16 | - | TRBJ1-5 | - | TRBV4-2 | CASSQGGGEGNQPQHF | TGTGCCAGCAGCCAAGGAGGTGGTGAAGGCAATCAGCCCCAGCATTTT
14 | - | TRBJ2-3 | - | TRBV9 | CASSVGDSTDTQYF | TGTGCCAGCAGCGTAGGAGATAGCACAGATACGCAGTATTTT
15 | - | TRBJ1-2 | - | TRBV9 | CASSVGAGGGYGYTF | TGTGCCAGCAGCGTAGGGGCGGGCGGGGGGTATGGCTACACCTTC
18 | - | TRBJ1-2 | TRBD1 | TRBV27 | CASSSSPGQGTVEYGYTF | TGTGCCAGCAGTTCATCTCCGGGACAGGGGACTGTAGAGTATGGCTACACCTTC
14 | - | TRBJ2-2 | TRBD2 | TRBV6-4 | CATEGLANTGELFF | TGTGCCACCGAGGGACTAGCGAACACCGGGGAGCTGTTTTTT
12 | few | TRBJ1-2 | - | TRBV12-3/TRBV12-4 | CASSLDSYGYTF | TGTGCCAGCAGTTTGGACAGCTATGGCTACACCTTC
16 | - | TRBJ2-7 | TRBD1 | TRBV7-2 | CASSLLGQGNSYEQYF | TGTGCCAGCAGCTTACTTGGACAGGGTAACTCCTACGAGCAGTACTTC
12 | once | TRBJ2-7 | - | TRBV2 | CASSDQGREQYF | TGTGCCAGCAGTGACCAGGGGCGAGAGCAGTACTTC
15 | - | TRBJ2-6 | - | TRBV7-6 | CASSLVAAGANVLTF | TGTGCCAGCAGCTTAGTTGCGGCCGGGGCCAACGTCCTGACTTTC
12 | - | TRBJ1-1 | - | TRBV28 | CASSFAGVGAFF | TGTGCCAGCAGTTTCGCGGGGGTTGGGGCTTTCTTT
14 | - | TRBJ2-5 | - | TRBV4-1 | CASSQVPGGETQYF | TGCGCCAGCAGCCAAGTCCCAGGGGGGGAGACCCAGTACTTC
21 | - | TRBJ2-1 | - | TRBV7-8 | CASSLRRGGPNRDLSYNEQFF | TGTGCCAGCAGCTTACGGAGGGGGGGTCCAAACAGGGACCTCTCCTACAATGAGCAGTTCTTC
16 | - | TRBJ2-5 | - | TRBV7-2 | CASSLNRPTARETQYF | TGTGCCAGCAGCTTAAATAGACCGACAGCCCGGGAGACCCAGTACTTC
14 | - | TRBJ1-5 | - | TRBV5-8 | CASSFQTPDQPQHF | TGTGCCAGCAGCTTCCAAACACCCGATCAGCCCCAGCATTTT
15 | - | TRBJ2-7 | - | TRBV29-1 | CSVEVEEQLSYEQYF | TGCAGCGTTGAAGTAGAAGAACAGCTATCCTACGAGCAGTACTTC
16 | - | TRBJ2-4 | - | TRBV18 | CASSPLSGMTKNIQYF | TGTGCCAGCTCACCATTGTCGGGTATGACCAAAAACATTCAGTACTTC
15 | - | TRBJ2-3 | - | TRBV6-5 | CASSSVAVSTDTQYF | TGTGCCAGCAGTTCAGTAGCGGTTAGCACAGATACGCAGTATTTT
11 | - | TRBJ1-1 | - | TRBV5-1 | CASSSGEEAFF | TGCGCCAGCAGCTCTGGAGAGGAAGCTTTCTTT
18 | - | TRBJ2-3 | TRBD2 | TRBV4-3 | CASSQAVTSGGATDTQYF | TGCGCCAGCAGCCAAGCAGTTACTAGCGGGGGGGCAACAGATACGCAGTATTTT
14 | - | TRBJ2-2 | - | TRBV5-1 | CASSLKQVPGELFF | TGCGCCAGCAGCTTAAAACAGGTCCCCGGGGAGCTGTTTTTT
14 | once | TRBJ2-5 | - | TRBV27 | CASSTTRLVETQYF | TGTGCCAGCAGTACGACGCGACTAGTCGAGACCCAGTACTTC
15 | - | TRBJ1-1 | - | TRBV19 | CASSKRARGDTEAFF | TGTGCCAGTAGTAAGCGGGCGCGGGGTGACACTGAAGCTTTCTTT
15 | - | TRBJ1-5 | - | TRBV6-5 | CASNPGRGSSQPQHF | TGTGCCAGCAACCCCGGGAGGGGGTCTAGTCAGCCCCAGCATTTT
16 | - | TRBJ2-7 | - | TRBV5-6 | CASSLRRGGRIREQYF | TGTGCCAGCAGCTTGAGGCGTGGGGGGAGGATCCGCGAGCAGTACTTC
16 | - | TRBJ2-5 | - | TRBV9 | CASSVALSPGEETQYF | TGTGCCAGCAGCGTAGCCTTGTCCCCCGGGGAAGAGACCCAGTACTTC
14 | - | TRBJ1-1 | - | TRBV5-1 | CASSTQVMNTEAFF | TGCGCCAGCAGCACACAAGTAATGAACACTGAAGCTTTCTTT
13 | - | TRBJ2-1 | - | TRBV6-6 | CASSFTGYNEQFF | TGTGCCAGCAGTTTCACAGGGTACAATGAGCAGTTCTTC
14 | - | TRBJ2-2 | TRBD2 | TRBV6-5 | CARKRGGQSGELFF | TGTGCCAGAAAGCGGGGGGGCCAGTCCGGGGAGCTGTTTTTT
13 | medium-sized | TRBJ1-1 | - | TRBV5-6 | CASSTMDRDEAFF | TGTGCCAGCAGCACCATGGACAGAGATGAAGCTTTCTTT
14 | few | TRBJ1-5 | TRBD1 | TRBV9 | CASSATGGNQPQHF | TGTGCCAGCAGCGCCACAGGGGGCAATCAGCCCCAGCATTTT
14 | - | TRBJ2-7 | TRBD2 | TRBV28 | CASSLSRGGSEQYF | TGTGCCAGCAGTTTAAGCCGGGGAGGGAGCGAGCAGTACTTC
17 | - | TRBJ1-1 | TRBD1 | TRBV4-3 | CASSLSYRDRGRTEAFF | TGCGCCAGCAGCCTCAGCTACCGGGACAGGGGTCGAACTGAAGCTTTCTTT
21 | - | TRBJ1-5 | - | TRBV4-1 | CASSQDGWRGKTDPSNQPQHF | TGCGCCAGCAGCCAAGATGGTTGGCGGGGGAAAACCGACCCGAGCAATCAGCCCCAGCATTTT
18 | - | TRBJ2-7 | TRBD2 | TRBV4-2 | CASSQAWVAGEVPYEQYF | TGTGCCAGCAGCCAAGCGTGGGTAGCGGGAGAGGTCCCCTACGAGCAGTACTTC
15 | - | TRBJ2-2 | TRBD1 | TRBV9 | CASSPRQGLPGELFF | TGTGCCAGCAGCCCGCGACAGGGATTGCCCGGGGAGCTGTTTTTT
15 | - | TRBJ2-3 | - | TRBV5-1 | CASSLSARDLDTQYF | TGCGCCAGCAGCTTGAGCGCTCGAGATTTGGATACGCAGTATTTT
15 | - | TRBJ2-5 | - | TRBV3-1/TRBV3-2 | CASSQKARASGPAYF | TGTGCCAGCAGCCAAAAGGCCCGGGCTTCTGGTCCCGCGTACTTC
13 | few | TRBJ1-5 | - | TRBV11-2 | CASSTGNNQPQHF | TGTGCCAGCAGCACAGGGAACAATCAGCCCCAGCATTTT
18 | once | TRBJ2-6 | - | TRBV4-2 | CASSQRDLRVSGANVLTF | TGTGCCAGCAGCCAACGTGACCTCAGGGTTAGTGGGGCCAACGTCCTGACTTTC
11 | - | TRBJ2-2 | - | TRBV11-1 | CASSLAGELFF | TGTGCCAGCAGCTTAGCCGGGGAGCTGTTTTTT
13 | - | TRBJ1-2 | - | TRBV4-3 | CASSHPRGNGYTF | TGCGCCAGCAGCCACCCTAGGGGAAATGGCTACACCTTC
16 | once | TRBJ2-3 | - | TRBV9 | CASSPNRQGMRNTQYF | TGTGCCAGCAGCCCAAACCGGCAGGGAATGAGAAATACGCAGTATTTT
15 | - | TRBJ1-4 | - | TRBV19 | CASSLNYRVREKLFF | TGTGCCAGTAGTCTGAATTACAGGGTTCGTGAAAAACTGTTTTTT
19 | - | TRBJ2-3 | - | TRBV7-2 | CASSLAGASIGSSTDTQYF | TGTGCCAGCAGCTTAGCGGGGGCGTCCATCGGATCTAGCACAGATACGCAGTATTTT
14 | - | TRBJ2-5 | TRBD1 | TRBV7-9 | CASSADRGGETQYF | TGTGCCAGCAGCGCAGACAGGGGTGGGGAGACCCAGTACTTC